This TCR beta chain was profiled in a study of cytomegalovirus exposure and HLA in healthy donors. Findings and caveats of the study: There were fewer than 200 TCR beta chains listed as cytomegalovirus-associated. As was reported, the classifier diagnosed cytomegalovirus status with high specificity and sensitivity. Most TCR sequences were uncommon, yet certain public TCRs appeared in many donors.

In regard to this clone: Its antigen is undetermined.

The assay was immunoSEQ multiplex PCR, and TCRdb's table has in-frame clones only and misses some. This sample yields about 120,000 clones, of which about 85% are seen a single time; under 2.5% belongs to the top ten. CDR1 and CDR2 from the germline V gene are SGDLS and YYNGEE. V shed 4 bases, J shed 6 bases, and the junction held 6 bases outside the gene matches. CDR3 length equals 15 residues. The sample was PBMCs. The rearrangement uses TRBV9 and TRBJ2-1, with 11 bases fitting TRBD1. The clonotype was recovered from a woman aged 25 to 39 in good health and CMV-seronegative. The CDR3 DNA follows: TGTGCCAGCAGCCCACAAGGGACAGGGGGCAATGAGCAGTTCTTC. Amino acid sequence: CASSPQGTGGNEQFF.